This TCR beta chain was identified during a study of cytomegalovirus exposure and HLA in healthy donors. Study information: Earlier, 200 million or so T cells were analyzed, and about 100 million unique TCR beta sequences were found among them. Assignment to the Caucasian-associated ancestry cluster applied to about 80% of the approximately 400 genotyped donors. Whole-study results and caveats: A list of 150 to 200 TCR beta chains associated with cytomegalovirus was given.

Turning to this clone: Antigen: not known.

The CDR3 covers 17 residues. The germline CDR1 and CDR2 sequences are SGHVS and FNYEAQ. V was cut by 0 bases and J by 6 bases, with 20 bases left in between. The PCR made use of 60 Vbeta and 13 Jbeta primers. This table comes from immunoSEQ multiplex PCR, and its TCRdb copy is limited to in-frame clones, with some not included. The data contain 150,000 to 200,000 clones, 70% to 80% of them singletons. V is TRBV7-6 and J is TRBJ1-1; D is undetermined. Source material: PBMCs. This TCR was sampled from a man between 18 and 29 years old in good health and CMV-seropositive. CDR3: CASSLARPGEGGAEAFF. CDR3 in DNA: TGTGCCAGCAGCTTAGCGCGACCAGGTGAGGGTGGCGCTGAAGCTTTCTTT.